Here is one TCR beta chain with its context. Its cognate antigen is unknown. Sampled while nominally healthy, donors likely had unrecorded immune exposures. These data belong to a study of cytomegalovirus exposure and HLA in healthy donors. Study overall: An analysis done earlier identified more than 90 million unique TCR beta sequences from approximately 180 million T cells. Study results and caveats: In a later analysis, specific HLA alleles were associated with 15,000 to 20,000 TCR beta sequences at a 0.05 false discovery rate. Rare TCR sequences dominated, though some public TCRs recurred in many donors.

With 60 Vbeta and 13 Jbeta primers, the PCR was carried out. Only in-frame clones appear in the TCRdb table, and some are missing; sequencing was by immunoSEQ multiplex PCR. Among around 120,000 clones listed, about 75% were seen once. In germline, CDR1 is MGHRA, CDR2 YSYEKL. The CDR3 covers 16 residues. J gave up 3 bases and V 3 bases, and 10 bases lay outside the gene matches. This TCR derives from a man between 60 and 75 years old in good health and CMV-seropositive. This sequence joins TRBV4-1 and TRBJ1-2; 7 bases match TRBD1. Sequencing input: PBMCs. Written as DNA, the CDR3 is TGCGCCAGCAGCCACCCCCTTACAGGGGTCTACTATGGCTACACCTTC. It translates to CASSHPLTGVYYGYTF.